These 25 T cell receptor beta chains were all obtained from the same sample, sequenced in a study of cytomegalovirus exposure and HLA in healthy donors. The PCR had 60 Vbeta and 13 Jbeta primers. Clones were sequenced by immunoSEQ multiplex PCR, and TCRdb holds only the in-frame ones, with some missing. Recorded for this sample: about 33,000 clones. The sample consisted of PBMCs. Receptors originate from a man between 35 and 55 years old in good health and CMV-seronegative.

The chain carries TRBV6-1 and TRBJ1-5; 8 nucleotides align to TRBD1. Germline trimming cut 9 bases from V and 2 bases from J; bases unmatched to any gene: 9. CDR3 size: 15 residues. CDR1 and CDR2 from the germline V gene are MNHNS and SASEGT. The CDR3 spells CASRQGSDGNQPQHF. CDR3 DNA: TGTGCCAGTCGACAGGGGTCGGATGGCAATCAGCCCCAGCATTTT.

The CDR3 sequence is CASSPPEGRNEQFF. CDR3 DNA: TGCGCCAGCAGCCCTCCGGAGGGAAGAAATGAGCAGTTCTTC. The J gene is TRBJ2-1, the V gene TRBV5-1; D may be TRBD2 (6 bases). Germline V CDR1 and CDR2: SGHRS, YFSETQ. Trimming cost V 4 bases and J 7 bases, with 15 bases left between them. The CDR3 is 14 amino acids.

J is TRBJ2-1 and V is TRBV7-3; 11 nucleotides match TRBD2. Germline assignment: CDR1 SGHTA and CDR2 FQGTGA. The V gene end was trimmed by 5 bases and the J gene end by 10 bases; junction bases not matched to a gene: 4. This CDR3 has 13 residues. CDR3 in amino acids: CASSRGTSGEQFF. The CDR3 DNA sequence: TGTGCCAGCAGCCGAGGGACTAGCGGCGAGCAGTTCTTC.

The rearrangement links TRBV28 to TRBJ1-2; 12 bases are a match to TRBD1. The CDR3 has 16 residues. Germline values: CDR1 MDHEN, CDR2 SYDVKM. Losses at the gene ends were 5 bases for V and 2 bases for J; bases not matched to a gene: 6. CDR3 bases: TGTGCCAGCAGTATTCCCGGGACAGGGGGCAACTATGGCTACACCTTC. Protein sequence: CASSIPGTGGNYGYTF.

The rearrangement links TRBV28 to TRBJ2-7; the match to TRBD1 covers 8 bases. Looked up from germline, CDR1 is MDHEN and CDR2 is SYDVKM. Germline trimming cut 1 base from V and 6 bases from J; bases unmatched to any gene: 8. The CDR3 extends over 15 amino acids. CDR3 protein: CASSLLPGGSSEQYF. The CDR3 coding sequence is TGTGCCAGCAGTTTATTACCAGGGGGCTCCAGCGAGCAGTACTTC.

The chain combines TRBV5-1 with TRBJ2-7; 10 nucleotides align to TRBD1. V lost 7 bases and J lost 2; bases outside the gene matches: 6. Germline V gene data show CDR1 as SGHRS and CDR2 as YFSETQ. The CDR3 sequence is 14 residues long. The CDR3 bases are TGCGCCAGCTCCGGGACAGGGGTTCCCTACGAGCAGTACTTC. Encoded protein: CASSGTGVPYEQYF.

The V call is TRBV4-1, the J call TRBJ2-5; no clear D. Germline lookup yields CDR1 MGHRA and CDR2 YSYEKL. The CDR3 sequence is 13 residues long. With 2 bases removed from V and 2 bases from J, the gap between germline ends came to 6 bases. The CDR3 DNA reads TGCGCCAGCAGCCAATCTAGGCAAGAGACCCAGTACTTC. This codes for CASSQSRQETQYF.

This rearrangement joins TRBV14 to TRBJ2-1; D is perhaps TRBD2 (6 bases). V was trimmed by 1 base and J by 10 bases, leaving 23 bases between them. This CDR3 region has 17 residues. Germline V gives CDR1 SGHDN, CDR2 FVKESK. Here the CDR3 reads CASSQVNGMTREIEQFF. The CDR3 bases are TGTGCCAGCAGCCAAGTAAACGGAATGACTAGGGAGATAGAGCAGTTCTTC. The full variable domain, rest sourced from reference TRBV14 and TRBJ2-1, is EAGVTQFPSHSVIEKGQTVTLRCDPISGHDNLYWYRRVMGKEIKFLLHFVKESKQDESGMPNNRFLAERTGGTYSTLKVQPAELEDSGVYFCASSQVNGMTREIEQFFGPGTRLTVL.

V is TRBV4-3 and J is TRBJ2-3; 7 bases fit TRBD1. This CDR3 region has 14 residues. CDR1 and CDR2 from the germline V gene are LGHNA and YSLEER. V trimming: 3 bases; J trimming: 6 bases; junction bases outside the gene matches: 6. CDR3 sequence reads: CASSQGPTGDTQYF. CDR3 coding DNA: TGCGCCAGCAGCCAGGGCCCGACAGGGGATACGCAGTATTTT.

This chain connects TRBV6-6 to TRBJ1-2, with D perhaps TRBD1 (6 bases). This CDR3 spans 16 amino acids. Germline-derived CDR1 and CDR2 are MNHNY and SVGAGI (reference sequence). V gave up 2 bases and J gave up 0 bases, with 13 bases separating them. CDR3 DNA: TGTGCCAGCAGTTACGGACAGCTTAGTGCTAACTATGGCTACACCTTC. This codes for CASSYGQLSANYGYTF.

The chain's CDR3 is CSVEAGLGGELFF. Written as DNA, the CDR3 is TGCAGCGTTGAGGCAGGACTGGGCGGGGAGCTGTTTTTT. The chain is built from TRBV29-1 and TRBJ2-2; TRBD2 might be the D (5 bases). V was clipped by 3 bases and J by 7 bases, with 12 bases between them. The V gene's germline CDR1 is SQVTM and CDR2 ANQGSEA. CDR3 length equals 13 residues.

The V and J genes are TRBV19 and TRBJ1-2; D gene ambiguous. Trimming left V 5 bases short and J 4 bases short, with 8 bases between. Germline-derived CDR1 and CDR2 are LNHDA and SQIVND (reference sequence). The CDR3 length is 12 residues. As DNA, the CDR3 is TGTGCCAGTAGTTGGGCGGGCTATGGCTACACCTTC. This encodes CASSWAGYGYTF.

The CDR3 coding sequence is TGTGCCAGCAGTGACGCAGCGGGAGGTTCCGATACGCAGTATTTT. Its translation: CASSDAAGGSDTQYF. The chain couples TRBV6-4 to TRBJ2-3; 9 positions agree with TRBD2. The J segment lost 6 bases and the V segment lost 2 bases, leaving 6 bases of the junction unmatched. This CDR3 is 15 amino acids long. The germline gives CDR1 MRHNA, CDR2 SNTAGT.

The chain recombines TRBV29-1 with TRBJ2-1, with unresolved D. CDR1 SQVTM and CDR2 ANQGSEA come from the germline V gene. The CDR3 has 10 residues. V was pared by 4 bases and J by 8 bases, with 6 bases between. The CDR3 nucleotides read TGCAGCGTTGGAAGCGATGAGCAGTTCTTC. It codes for CSVGSDEQFF.

In DNA, the CDR3 is TGCGCCAGCAGCTTAGGGGAGGGGATCTATGGCTACACCTTC. This sequence encodes CASSLGEGIYGYTF. This chain joins TRBV5-1 and TRBJ1-2; tentatively, D is TRBD1 (5 bases). This CDR3 is built from 14 residues. The germline CDR1 and CDR2 sequences are SGHRS and YFSETQ. V shed 2 bases and J shed 4 bases, with 12 bases lying between them.

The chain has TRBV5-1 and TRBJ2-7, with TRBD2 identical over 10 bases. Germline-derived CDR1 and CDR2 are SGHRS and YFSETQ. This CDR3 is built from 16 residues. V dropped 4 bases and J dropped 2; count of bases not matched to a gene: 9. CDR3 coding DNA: TGCGCCAGCAGCCTCCTAGCTAGCGGGAGTACCTACGAGCAGTACTTC. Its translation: CASSLLASGSTYEQYF.

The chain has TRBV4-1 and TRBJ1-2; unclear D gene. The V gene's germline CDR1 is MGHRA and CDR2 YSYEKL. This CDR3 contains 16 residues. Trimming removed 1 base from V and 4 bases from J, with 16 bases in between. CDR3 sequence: CASSQAAARGSYGYTF. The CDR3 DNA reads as TGCGCCAGCAGCCAAGCCGCGGCCCGCGGGAGCTATGGCTACACCTTC.

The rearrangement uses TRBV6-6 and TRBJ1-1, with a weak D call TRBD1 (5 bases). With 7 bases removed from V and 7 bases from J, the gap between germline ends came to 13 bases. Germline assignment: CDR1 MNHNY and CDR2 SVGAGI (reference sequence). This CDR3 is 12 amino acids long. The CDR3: CASINQGNEAFF. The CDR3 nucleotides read TGTGCCAGCATAAACCAGGGTAATGAAGCTTTCTTT.

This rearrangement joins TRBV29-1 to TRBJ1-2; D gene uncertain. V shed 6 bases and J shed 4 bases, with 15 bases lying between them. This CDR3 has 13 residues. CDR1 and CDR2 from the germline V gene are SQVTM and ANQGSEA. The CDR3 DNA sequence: TGCAGCGTCCCTCGCCCCGGGTTCTATGGCTACACCTTC. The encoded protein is CSVPRPGFYGYTF.

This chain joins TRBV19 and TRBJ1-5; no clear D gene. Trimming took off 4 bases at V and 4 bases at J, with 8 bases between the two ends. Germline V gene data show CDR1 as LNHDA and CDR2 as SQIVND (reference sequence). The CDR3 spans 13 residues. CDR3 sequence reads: CASSTLENQPQHF. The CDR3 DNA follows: TGTGCCAGTAGTACGCTCGAGAATCAGCCCCAGCATTTT.

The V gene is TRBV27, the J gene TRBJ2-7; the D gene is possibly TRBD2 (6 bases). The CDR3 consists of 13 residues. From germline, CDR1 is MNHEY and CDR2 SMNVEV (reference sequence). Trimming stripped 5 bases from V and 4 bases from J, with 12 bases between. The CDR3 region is CASSAGIGYEQYF. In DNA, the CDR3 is TGTGCCAGCAGTGCGGGGATCGGGTACGAGCAGTACTTC.

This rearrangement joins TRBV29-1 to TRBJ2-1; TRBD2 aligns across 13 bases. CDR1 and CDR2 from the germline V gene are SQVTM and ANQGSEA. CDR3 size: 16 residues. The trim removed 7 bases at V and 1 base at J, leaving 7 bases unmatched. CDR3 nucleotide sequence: TGCAGCGGGGGGACTAGCGGGATGGGATCCTACAATGAGCAGTTCTTC. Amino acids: CSGGTSGMGSYNEQFF.

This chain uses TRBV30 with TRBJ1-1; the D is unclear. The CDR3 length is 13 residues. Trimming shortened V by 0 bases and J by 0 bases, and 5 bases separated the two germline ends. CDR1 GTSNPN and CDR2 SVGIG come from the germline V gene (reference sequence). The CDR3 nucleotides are TGTGCCTGGAGTGTAGCACTGAACACTGAAGCTTTCTTT. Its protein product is CAWSVALNTEAFF.

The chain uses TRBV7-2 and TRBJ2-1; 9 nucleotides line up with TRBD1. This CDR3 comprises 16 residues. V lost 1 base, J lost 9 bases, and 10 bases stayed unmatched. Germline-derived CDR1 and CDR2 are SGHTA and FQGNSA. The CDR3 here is CASSLEPPGQGGEQFF. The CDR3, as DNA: TGTGCCAGCAGCTTAGAACCCCCGGGACAGGGCGGTGAGCAGTTCTTC.

The CDR3: CASRIREGFYNEQFF. The CDR3 coding sequence is TGTGCCAGCAGAATCAGGGAGGGGTTCTACAATGAGCAGTTCTTC. The chain has TRBV28 and TRBJ2-1; 7 nucleotides agree with TRBD2. J was trimmed by 3 bases and V by 6 bases; bases with no gene match: 8. Germline values: CDR1 MDHEN, CDR2 SYDVKM. The CDR3 sequence is 15 residues long. Full variable domain (remainder filled in from reference TRBV28 and TRBJ2-1): DVKVTQSSRYLVKRTGEKVFLECVQDMDHENMFWYRQDPGLGLRLIYFSYDVKMKEKGDIPEGYSVSREKKERFSLILESASTNQTSMYLCASRIREGFYNEQFFGPGTRLTVL.